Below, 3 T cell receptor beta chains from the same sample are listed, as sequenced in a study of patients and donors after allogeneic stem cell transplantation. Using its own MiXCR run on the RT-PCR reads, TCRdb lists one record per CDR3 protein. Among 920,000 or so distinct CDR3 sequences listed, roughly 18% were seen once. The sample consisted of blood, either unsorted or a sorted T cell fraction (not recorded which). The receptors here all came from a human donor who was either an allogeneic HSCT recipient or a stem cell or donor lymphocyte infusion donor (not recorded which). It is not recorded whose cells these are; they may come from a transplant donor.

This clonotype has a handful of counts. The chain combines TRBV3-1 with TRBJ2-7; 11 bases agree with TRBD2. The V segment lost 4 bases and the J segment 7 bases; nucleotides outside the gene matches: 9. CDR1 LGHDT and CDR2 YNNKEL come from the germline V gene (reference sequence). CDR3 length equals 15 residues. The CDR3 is CASSPFKRLAGEQYF. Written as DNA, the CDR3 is TGTGCCAGCAGCCCTTTTAAGCGACTAGCGGGGGAGCAGTACTTC.

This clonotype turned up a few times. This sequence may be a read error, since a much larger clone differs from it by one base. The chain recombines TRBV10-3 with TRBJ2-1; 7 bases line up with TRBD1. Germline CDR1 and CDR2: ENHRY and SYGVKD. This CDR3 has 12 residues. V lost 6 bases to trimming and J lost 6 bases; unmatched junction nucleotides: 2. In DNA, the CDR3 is TGTGCCATCAGCCCAGGGGGCAATGAGCAGTTCTTC. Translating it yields CAISPGGNEQFF.

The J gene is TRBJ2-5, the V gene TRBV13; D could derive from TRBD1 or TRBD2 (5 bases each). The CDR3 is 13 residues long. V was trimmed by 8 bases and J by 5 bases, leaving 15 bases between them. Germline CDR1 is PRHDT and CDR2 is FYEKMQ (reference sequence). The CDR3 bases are TGTGCCAGCCTGTGGAGCGAGGGGGAGACCCAGTACTTC. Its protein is CASLWSEGETQYF. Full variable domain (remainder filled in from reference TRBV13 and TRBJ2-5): AAGVIQSPRHLIKEKRETATLKCYPIPRHDTVYWYQQGPGQDPQFLISFYEKMQSDKGSIPDRFSAQQFSDYHSELNMSSLELGDSALYFCASLWSEGETQYFGPGTRLLVL.